Following are 30 T cell receptor beta chains from one sample sequenced in a study of tumor and adjacent non-tumor tissue in lung cancer. RNA was extracted from bulk tissue without any cell sorting. Three rounds of nested PCR, following a modified ARM-PCR protocol, produced the TCRbeta library. A single record per CDR3 protein comes from TCRdb applying MiXCR to the multiplex PCR reads. The sample contains approximately 75,000 distinct CDR3 sequences, 60% to 85% of which appear only once. Sequenced material: lung tumor tissue. The receptor source for this set is a woman aged 50 to 60 with non-small cell lung cancer.

As for this clonotype: Because the CDR3 is missing its conserved closing phenylalanine or tryptophan, this is likely a read error. The chain is built from TRBV11-2 and TRBJ1-6; TRBD1 matches 9 bases. This CDR3 spans 14 amino acids. Germline loops: CDR1 SGHAT, CDR2 FQNNGV. This CDR3 reads CASSLDRGNSPLHS. DNA for the CDR3: TGTGCCAGTAGCTTGGACAGGGGTAATTCACCCCTCCACTCT.

This clonotype was observed a handful of times. A read error may account for a junction end that differs from germline. The chain recombines TRBV5-1 with TRBJ2-2; D may be TRBD2 (5 bases). This CDR3 has 17 residues. The germline V gene encodes CDR1 SGHRS and CDR2 YFSETQ. The CDR3 loop reads CASSLVHSGVVTGELFF. The CDR3 DNA reads TGCGCCAGTAGCTTGGTCCACTCTGGGGTCGTCACCGGGGAGCTCTTTTTT.

With respect to this clonotype: Since no conserved phenylalanine or tryptophan closes the CDR3, a read error is the likely cause. The chain uses TRBV11-2 and TRBJ2-1; D is unclear. This CDR3 has 14 amino acids. CDR1 and CDR2 from the germline V gene are SGHAT and FQNNGV. The CDR3 loop is CASSLDGSVNEQFS. The CDR3 nucleotides read TGTGCCAGCAGCTTAGATGGCAGTGTTAATGAACAGTTCTCC.

The chain carries TRBV11-3 and TRBJ2-7; D not certain. V shed 1 base and J shed 7 bases, with 14 bases lying between them. Per the germline V gene, CDR1 is SGHNT and CDR2 is YENEEA. The CDR3 sequence is 14 residues long. In DNA form, the CDR3 reads TGTGCCAGCAGCTTAGGCTATACGTCGATTGAGCAGTACTTC. Translation gives CASSLGYTSIEQYF.

As concerns this clonotype: At one end the junction does not follow the germline gene, possibly because of a read error. V gene TRBV5-4 combines with J gene TRBJ1-1, with a possible D match to TRBD1 (6 bases). Germline CDR1 reads SGHNT; CDR2 reads YYREEE (reference sequence). The CDR3 has 16 amino acids. Here the CDR3 DNA reads TGTGCCAGCAGATCCGGGTGGGTAGGGGGTAACACCGAAGCTTTCTTT. Translating gives CASRSGWVGGNTEAFF.

About this clonotype itself: This may come from a read error, since a much larger clone is one base off. The chain joins TRBV20-1 to TRBJ2-1; 7 bases are shared with TRBD2. V trimming: 6 bases; J trimming: 7 bases; junction bases outside the gene matches: 18. The germline CDR1 and CDR2 sequences are DFQATT and SNEGSKA (reference sequence). This CDR3 spans 16 amino acids. CDR3 protein: CSAALVGGHPGNEQFF. CDR3 nucleotide sequence: TGCAGTGCCGCTCTAGTGGGAGGGCACCCGGGGAATGAGCAGTTCTTC.

A word on this clonotype: At one of its ends the junction is not consistent with the germline gene, which may arise from a read error. This chain uses TRBV12-3 or TRBV12-4 with TRBJ1-2; perhaps TRBD1 as D (5 bases). This CDR3 has 12 residues. CDR3: CASSLRTSGYIF. Here the CDR3 DNA reads TGTGCCAGCAGTCTCCGGACAAGCGGCTACATCTTC.

The chain couples TRBV12-3 or TRBV12-4 to TRBJ2-1; the D gene is possibly TRBD2 (5 bases). This CDR3 has 13 residues. The V end was cut by 3 bases, the J end by 5 bases, with 8 bases between. For the CDR3, the DNA is TGTGCCAGCAGTTTCAGGAGGAACAATGAGCAGTTCTTC. Translation gives CASSFRRNNEQFF.

Worth noting for this clonotype: At one of its ends the junction is not consistent with the germline gene, which may arise from a read error. The chain is built from TRBV6-1 and TRBJ2-1; D perhaps matches TRBD1 (5 bases). This CDR3 spans 13 amino acids. Germline V gene sequence: CDR1 MNHNS, CDR2 SASEGT. CDR3 nucleotides: TGTGCCAGCGAGCAGGGATCCTACTATGAGCAGTTCTTC. This codes for CASEQGSYYEQFF.

In this sample, this clonotype turned up once. This CDR3 fails to terminate in the conserved phenylalanine or tryptophan, so it likely reflects a read error. The DNA is left out, because the CDR3 cannot be placed on it with certainty; the CDR3 is given as TCRdb lists it. V and J are TRBV11-2 and TRBJ1-4; the DNA was not compared with TRBD1, the D call given in the table. The CDR3 totals 14 residues, both ends included. Germline values: CDR1 SGHAT, CDR2 FQNNGV. The CDR3 sequence is CVSSLGTENEKLFL.

This clonotype is judged medium-sized. This rearrangement joins TRBV4-1 to TRBJ2-7; D could derive from TRBD1 or TRBD2 (5 bases each). This CDR3 has 14 amino acids. CDR1 MGHRA and CDR2 YSYEKL come from the germline V gene. In nucleotides, the CDR3 is TGCGGGGGGAGAGGGAAGACAACTCCCTACGAGCAGTACTTC. This encodes CGGRGKTTPYEQYF.

In regard to this clonotype: One end of the junction is discordant with germline, which a read error may explain. The chain employs TRBV4-1 and TRBJ1-5; a weak D match, TRBD1 (6 bases). The V gene's germline CDR1 is MGHRA and CDR2 YSYEKL. This CDR3 region has 15 residues. CDR3 sequence (DNA): TGCGCCAGCAGCCAGGTTGGGGGCATCAATCAGTCCCAGCATTTT. This encodes CASSQVGGINQSQHF.

This chain links TRBV7-2 with TRBJ1-3; D is uncertain. Germline V gene sequence: CDR1 SGHTA, CDR2 FQGNSA. With 6 bases removed from V and 0 bases from J, the gap between germline ends came to 15 bases. The length of the CDR3 is 16 residues. CDR3 DNA sequence: TGTACCAGCAGTTTTATTCCTTGGAGCTCTGGAAACACCATATATTTT. This translates into CTSSFIPWSSGNTIYF.

Worth noting for this clonotype: The junction departs from the called germline gene at one end, perhaps through a read error. The V and J genes are TRBV6-5 and TRBJ2-2; possibly TRBD1 or TRBD2 for D (5 bases each). CDR1 is MNHEY and CDR2 is SVGAGI in the germline V gene. CDR3 length: 15 residues. CDR3 sequence: CASNGFGGASGDLFF. For the CDR3, the DNA is TGTGCCAGTAACGGGTTCGGAGGTGCTTCCGGGGACCTGTTTTTT.

Note on this clonotype: Being one base from a much bigger clone, this may be a read error. The chain combines TRBV11-2 with TRBJ1-4, with unresolved D. This CDR3 comprises 13 residues. V dropped 0 bases and J dropped 12 bases, with 11 bases sitting between them. Germline V CDR1 and CDR2: SGHAT, FQNNGV. The CDR3: CASSLDPVRELFF. The CDR3 bases are TGTGCCAGCAGCTTAGATCCCGTAAGGGAACTGTTTTTT.

A word on this clonotype: The conserved phenylalanine or tryptophan is not found at the CDR3 terminus, so this likely reflects a read error. V usage is TRBV12-3 or TRBV12-4 and J usage is TRBJ2-3, with D possibly being TRBD1 or TRBD2 (5 bases each). CDR3 length equals 12 residues. For the CDR3, the DNA is TGCGCCAGCAGTCCAACCGGGACGAAGCAGTATTTG. It encodes CASSPTGTKQYL.

The chain recombines TRBV5-1 with TRBJ1-1; the D is unclear. This CDR3 region has 13 residues. Between the trimmed V and J ends, which lost 8 bases and 7 bases, there was a span of 18 bases. CDR1 and CDR2 (germline): SGHRS, YFSETQ. The CDR3, as DNA: TGCGCCAGTAAAGACGCCCTGAGCATTGAAGCTTTCTTT. Its translation is CASKDALSIEAFF.

This clonotype appeared a single time. The rearrangement uses TRBV6-1 and TRBJ2-6; possibly TRBD1 for D (6 bases). The CDR3 is made up of 19 amino acids. Germline V gives CDR1 MNHNS, CDR2 SASEGT. The V and J ends lost 4 bases and 8 bases respectively, with 27 bases between them. In DNA form, the CDR3 reads TGTGCCAGCAGTGCCTTTCACCTACAGGGAGTTGACGGGACCAACGTCCTGACTTTC. Amino acids: CASSAFHLQGVDGTNVLTF.

This clonotype came up once. V gene TRBV13 combines with J gene TRBJ2-5; 12 bases align to TRBD2. Germline V gene data show CDR1 as PRHDT and CDR2 as FYEKMQ (reference sequence). This CDR3 has 16 amino acids. CDR3 DNA sequence: TGTGTTAGCAGCCTAGGACTAGCGGGGCCACAAGAGACCCAGTACTTC. This codes for CVSSLGLAGPQETQYF.

Of note for this clonotype: It may be a read error: a sequence one base away is much more abundant. The chain recombines TRBV7-9 with TRBJ2-6; D is tentatively TRBD1 or TRBD2 (5 bases each). Germline CDR1 and CDR2: SEHNR and FQNEAQ (reference sequence). The CDR3 contains 17 residues. In DNA, the CDR3 is TGTGCCACCCCCCAGGTGGGGGACCGCTCTTGGGCCAACGTCCTGACTTTC. Its translation: CATPQVGDRSWANVLTF.

The genes are TRBV11-1 and TRBJ1-2; D is uncertain. Trimming took 6 bases from V and 4 from J, leaving 9 bases between them. The V gene's germline CDR1 is SGHAT and CDR2 FQDESV (reference sequence). The CDR3 is 12 amino acids. CDR3 sequence reads: CASSLRSYGYTF. The CDR3 DNA is TGTGCCAGCAGTTTGCGGAGCTATGGCTACACCTTC.

The CDR3 region is CASSVGDYQGYNEQFF. Here the CDR3 DNA reads TGCGCCAGCAGCGTGGGTGACTACCAGGGCTACAATGAGCAGTTCTTC. The chain employs TRBV5-1 and TRBJ2-1; D possibly matches TRBD1 or TRBD2 (5 bases each). Germline loops: CDR1 SGHRS, CDR2 YFSETQ. Trimming took 4 bases from V and 3 from J, leaving 17 bases between them. The CDR3 is 16 amino acids.

On this clonotype: Germline and junction disagree at one end, which may indicate a read error. The chain carries TRBV28 and TRBJ1-4; 7 bases fit TRBD1. CDR1 is MDHEN and CDR2 is SYDVKM in the germline V gene. This CDR3 region has 14 residues. The CDR3 DNA follows: TGTGCTAGCAGGCTTACAGGGGATAATGAAAAACTGTTTTTT. This translates into CASRLTGDNEKLFF.

A single count supports this clonotype. Sequence at one end of the junction differs from germline and may be a read error. This chain uses TRBV4-1 with TRBJ2-5; 9 bases fit TRBD1. The length of the CDR3 is 15 residues. The germline V gene has CDR1 MGHRA and CDR2 YSYEKL. CDR3 in DNA: TGCGTCAGCAACCAAGAGGGGACAGGGAAAGAGACCCAGTGCTTC. Its translation: CVSNQEGTGKETQCF.

The chain employs TRBV12-3 or TRBV12-4 and TRBJ2-7, with 14 bases that match TRBD2. This CDR3 is 18 amino acids long. Germline trimming cut 5 bases from V and 11 bases from J; bases unmatched to any gene: 20. CDR3 DNA: TGTGCCAGCAGTCACTCCCTCGGACTAGCGGGAGGTGGCTACCAGGAGTACTTC. Encoded protein: CASSHSLGLAGGGYQEYF.

This rearrangement joins TRBV28 to TRBJ2-7; TRBD2 agrees at 8 bases. V shed 9 bases, J shed 5 bases, and the junction held 15 bases outside the gene matches. The germline gives CDR1 MDHEN, CDR2 SYDVKM. The CDR3 consists of 15 residues. The CDR3 DNA is TGTGCCAGTAGACGTCAGCGGGGGCGGAGCGACGAGCAGTACTTC. It encodes CASRRQRGRSDEQYF.

Details on this clonotype: An end of the junction differs from the germline gene, which may be a read error. This chain uses TRBV11-3 with TRBJ2-5; maybe TRBD2 (5 bases). The CDR3 has 13 residues. CDR1 and CDR2 from the germline V gene are SGHNT and YENEEA. The CDR3 bases are TGTGCTAGGAGCTATGGTGTGGGAGAGGCCCAGTACTTC. It codes for CARSYGVGEAQYF.

This clonotype was seen more than once but under ten times. J is TRBJ1-2 and V is TRBV19; D gene unclear. Per germline, CDR1 LNHDA and CDR2 SQIVND (reference sequence). This CDR3 has 13 residues. V lost 4 bases, J lost 2 bases, and 8 bases lay in between. The CDR3 DNA follows: TGTGCCAGTAGTACGACACAAAACTATGGCTACACCTTC. Its protein product is CASSTTQNYGYTF.

This clonotype appeared a single time. The V gene is TRBV6-1, the J gene TRBJ2-7, with D unresolved. The V end lost 2 bases, the J end lost 4 bases, and 15 bases lay between the germline ends. Germline V gene sequence: CDR1 MNHNS, CDR2 SASEGT. The CDR3 contains 15 residues. The CDR3 region is CASSENLVDGYEQYF. The CDR3 nucleotides are TGTGCCAGCAGTGAAAATCTAGTGGACGGATACGAGCAGTACTTC.

Note on this clonotype: It is likely a read error, because the conserved phenylalanine at the end of the CDR3 is missing. The genes are TRBV12-3 or TRBV12-4 and TRBJ1-2, with 7 positions matching TRBD1. The length of the CDR3 is 13 residues. J was trimmed by 6 bases and V by 4 bases; bases with no gene match: 5. Written as DNA, the CDR3 is TGTGCCAGCAGTTCGAGGGACAGCGATGGCTACACCTCC. Translated: CASSSRDSDGYTS.